This T cell receptor (beta chain) was sequenced during a study of tissue T cells after allogeneic stem cell transplantation. General study findings and limits: Few T cell clones were shared across patients, but motif clusters showed tissue-specific shared signatures. TCR repertoires tracked anatomic similarity, regardless of disease or transplant status.

TCRdb keeps only in-frame clones here, not all; method: immunoSEQ multiplex PCR. The sample shows roughly 45,000 clones, 73% of them seen only once. This clone was counted a single time. Its antigen is not known. The listed genes are named as in mouse. The read falls 1 residue short of the CDR3 end, and the missing part is taken from the germline J gene. The CDR3 has 14 amino acids. Germline trimming cut 6 bases from V and 4 bases from J; bases unmatched to any gene: 4. Per the germline V gene, CDR1 is SGHSA and CDR2 is FRNQAP. The clonotype comes from a pool of C57BL/6 mice in good health. The specimen was sorted cells pooled from one or two spleens. The chain couples TRBV16 to TRBJ1-1; TRBD1 aligns across 11 bases. CDR3 region: CASRPGTGGTEVFF. The CDR3 DNA, read in part, is TGTGCAAGCAGACCCGGGACAGGGGGCACAGAAGTCTTC.